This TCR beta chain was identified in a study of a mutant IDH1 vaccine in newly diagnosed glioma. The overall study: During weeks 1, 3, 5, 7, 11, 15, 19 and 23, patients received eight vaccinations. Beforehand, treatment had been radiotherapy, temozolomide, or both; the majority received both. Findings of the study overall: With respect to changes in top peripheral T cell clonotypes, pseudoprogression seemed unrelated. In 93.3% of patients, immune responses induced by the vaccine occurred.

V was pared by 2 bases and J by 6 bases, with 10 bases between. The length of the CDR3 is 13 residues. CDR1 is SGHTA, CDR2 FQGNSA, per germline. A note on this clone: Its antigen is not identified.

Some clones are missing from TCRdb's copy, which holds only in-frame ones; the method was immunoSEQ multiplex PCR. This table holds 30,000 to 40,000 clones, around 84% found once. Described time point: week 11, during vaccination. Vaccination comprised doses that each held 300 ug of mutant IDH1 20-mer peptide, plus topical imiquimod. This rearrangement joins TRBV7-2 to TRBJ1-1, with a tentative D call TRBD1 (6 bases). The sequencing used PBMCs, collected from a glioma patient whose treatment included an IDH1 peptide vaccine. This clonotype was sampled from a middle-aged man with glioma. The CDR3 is CASSLTGSPEAFF. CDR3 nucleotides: TGTGCCAGCAGCTTAACAGGGTCCCCTGAAGCTTTCTTT.